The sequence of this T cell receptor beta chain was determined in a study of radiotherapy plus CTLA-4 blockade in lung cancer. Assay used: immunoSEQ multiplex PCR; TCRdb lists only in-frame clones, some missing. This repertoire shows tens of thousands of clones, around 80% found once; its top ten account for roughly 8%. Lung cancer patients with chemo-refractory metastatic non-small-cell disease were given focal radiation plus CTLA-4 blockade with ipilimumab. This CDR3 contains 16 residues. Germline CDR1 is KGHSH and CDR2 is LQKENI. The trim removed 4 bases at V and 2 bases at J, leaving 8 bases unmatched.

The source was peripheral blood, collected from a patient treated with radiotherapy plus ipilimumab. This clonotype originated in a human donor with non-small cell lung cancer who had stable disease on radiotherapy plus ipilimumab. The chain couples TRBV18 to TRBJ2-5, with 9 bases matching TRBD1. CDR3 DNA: TGTGCCAGCTCACGTTCGACAGGGGGAATTCAAGAGACCCAGTACTTC. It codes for CASSRSTGGIQETQYF. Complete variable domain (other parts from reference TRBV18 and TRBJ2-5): NAGVMQNPRHLVRRRGQEARLRCSPMKGHSHVYWYRQLPEEGLKFMVYLQKENIIDESGMPKERFSAEFPKEGPSILRIQQVVRGDSAAYFCASSRSTGGIQETQYFGPGTRLLVL.